This T cell receptor beta chain was recovered during a study of T-cell reconstitution after alpha-beta-depleted transplantation in children. TCRbeta library preparation incorporated unique molecular identifiers. TCRdb independently ran MiXCR on the PCR reads; one entry per CDR3 protein. The data contain 350,000 to 450,000 distinct CDR3 sequences, 13% of them singletons. Between the trimmed V and J ends, which lost 6 bases and 1 base, there was a span of 10 bases. CDR1 MDHEN and CDR2 SYDVKM come from the germline V gene. This CDR3 is built from 13 residues. Sequences were derived from PBMCs, sampled from the stem cell graft. The TCR was taken from a human donor who donated a stem cell graft to a child with Fanconi anemia. The chain couples TRBV28 to TRBJ2-7; D assignment may be TRBD1 or TRBD2 (5 bases each). The CDR3 nucleotides are TGTGCCAGCAGAAGTGGGGGATCCTACGAGCAGTACTTC. Amino acid sequence: CASRSGGSYEQYF.